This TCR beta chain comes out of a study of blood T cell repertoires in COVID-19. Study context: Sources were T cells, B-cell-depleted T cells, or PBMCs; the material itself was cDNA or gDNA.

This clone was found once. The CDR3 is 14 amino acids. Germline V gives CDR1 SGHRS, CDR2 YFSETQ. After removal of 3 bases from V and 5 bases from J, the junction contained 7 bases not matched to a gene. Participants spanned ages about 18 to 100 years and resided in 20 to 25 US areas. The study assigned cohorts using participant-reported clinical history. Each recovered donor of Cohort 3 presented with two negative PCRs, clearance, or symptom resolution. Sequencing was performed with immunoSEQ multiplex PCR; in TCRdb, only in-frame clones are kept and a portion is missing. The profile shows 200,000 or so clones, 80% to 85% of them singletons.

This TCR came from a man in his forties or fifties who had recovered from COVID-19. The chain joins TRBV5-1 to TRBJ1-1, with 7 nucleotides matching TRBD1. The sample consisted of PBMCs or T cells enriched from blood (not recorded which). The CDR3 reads CASSYDPRGTEAFF. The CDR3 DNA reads TGCGCCAGCAGCTATGACCCCAGGGGGACTGAAGCTTTCTTT.